Listed here is a single TCR beta chain. Its target is unknown. Preparation of the TCRbeta library was carried out with unique molecular identifiers. MiXCR, run by TCRdb on the PCR reads, gives a single entry per CDR3 protein. The repertoire has 450,000 to 550,000 distinct CDR3 sequences, roughly an eighth of them found once; the top ten carry 12% to 15%. The data belong to a study of T-cell reconstitution after alpha-beta-depleted transplantation in children. General observations from the study: At around two months after transplant, the alpha-beta T cells were reportedly derived from several hundred expanded clones that came from non-depleted graft cells. One year after transplant, T-cell counts and diversity came mostly from newly produced T cells. For some patients, TCRbeta diversity was high at day 60 because of recipient T cells and thymic progenitors that survived.

This TCR was sampled from a female patient between 2 and 10 years old who had a stem cell transplant for aplastic anemia, so the T cells may come from the graft donor. The sequences come from PBMCs, mostly from graft donor cells, collected 180 days after TCRalphabeta/CD19-depleted stem cell transplant.

CDR3 loop: CSATGAQETQYF. Here the CDR3 DNA reads TGCAGTGCAACAGGGGCCCAAGAGACCCAGTACTTC. The chain recombines TRBV20-1 with TRBJ2-5, with 7 bases matching TRBD1. V shed 6 bases and J 1 base; nucleotides not matched to a gene: 2. CDR1 is DFQATT, CDR2 SNEGSKA, per germline (reference sequence). This CDR3 contains 12 residues.